This TCR beta chain is drawn from a study of cytomegalovirus exposure and HLA in healthy donors. Study-wide results and limits: About 87% or about 30% of the time was how often most TCR beta V segments were productive, according to an earlier analysis.

A word on this clone: Its specificity is not known. One end of the junction varies from germline; a read error may be responsible.

It was with 60 Vbeta and 13 Jbeta primers that the PCR ran. The assay was immunoSEQ multiplex PCR, and TCRdb's table has in-frame clones only and misses some. The sample holds 150,000 or so clones, around 81% seen once. What was sequenced was PBMCs. This clonotype originated in a woman aged 18-35 years in good health and CMV-seropositive.

In DNA, the CDR3 is TGTGCTAGCAGCGCGGGCGTGGCTGGAAACACCATATATTTT. It yields the protein CASSAGVAGNTIYF. V and J are TRBV7-7 and TRBJ1-3, with D uncertain. The CDR3 is made up of 14 amino acids. Germline CDR1 reads SSHAT; CDR2 reads FNYEAQ (reference sequence).